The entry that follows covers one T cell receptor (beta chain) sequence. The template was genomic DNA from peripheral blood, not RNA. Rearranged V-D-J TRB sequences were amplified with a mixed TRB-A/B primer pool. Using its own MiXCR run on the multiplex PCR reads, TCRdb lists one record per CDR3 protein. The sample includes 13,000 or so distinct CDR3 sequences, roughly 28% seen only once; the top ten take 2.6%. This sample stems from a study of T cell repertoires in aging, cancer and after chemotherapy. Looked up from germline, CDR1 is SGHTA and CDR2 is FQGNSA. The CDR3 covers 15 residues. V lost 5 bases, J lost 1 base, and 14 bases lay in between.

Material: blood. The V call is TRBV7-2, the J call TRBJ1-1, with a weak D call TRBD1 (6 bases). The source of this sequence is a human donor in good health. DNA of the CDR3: TGTGCCAGCAGCCTTACCCGGACAGAGAACACTGAAGCTTTCTTT. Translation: CASSLTRTENTEAFF.